What follows describes a single TCR beta chain. This sample is drawn from a study of blood T cell repertoires in COVID-19. The V gene's germline CDR1 is GTSNPN and CDR2 SVGIG (reference sequence). There are 13 residues in the CDR3. V lost 1 base and J lost 7, with 11 bases in between. In the study's own analysis: For nucleated cells, counts were estimated from reference gene primer amplification. Method: immunoSEQ multiplex PCR; TCRdb's copy keeps in-frame clones and lacks some. V and J calls and clone size are copied from that table; D and trimming were computed from the DNA. The top ten hold 1.2% of the sample, which has approximately 380,000 clones, 88% seen once.

The sequence derives from a woman under 30 who had recovered from COVID-19. Sequenced: PBMCs or T cells enriched from blood (not recorded which). This rearrangement joins TRBV30 to TRBJ2-1; TRBD2 is a possible D gene (5 bases). Written as DNA, the CDR3 is TGTGCCTGGAGTGGGGGAGAGTTGAATGAGCAGTTCTTC. Protein sequence: CAWSGGELNEQFF.